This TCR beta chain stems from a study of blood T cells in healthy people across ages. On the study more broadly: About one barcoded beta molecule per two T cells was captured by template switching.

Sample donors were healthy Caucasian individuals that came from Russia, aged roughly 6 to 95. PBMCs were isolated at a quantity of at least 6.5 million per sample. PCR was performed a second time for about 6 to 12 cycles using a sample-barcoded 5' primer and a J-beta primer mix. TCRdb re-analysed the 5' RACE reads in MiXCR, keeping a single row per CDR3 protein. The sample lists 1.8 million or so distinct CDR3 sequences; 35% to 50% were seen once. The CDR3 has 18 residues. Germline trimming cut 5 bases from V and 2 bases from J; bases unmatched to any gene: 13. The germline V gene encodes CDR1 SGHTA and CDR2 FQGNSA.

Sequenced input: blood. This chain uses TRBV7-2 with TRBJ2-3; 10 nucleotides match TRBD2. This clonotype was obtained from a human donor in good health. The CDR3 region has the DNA TGTGCCAGCAGCCCAGGGGTAAAGCGGGGGGGCGTCACAGATACGCAGTATTTT. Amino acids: CASSPGVKRGGVTDTQYF.